What follows is one T cell receptor beta chain and its context. This clone's antigen is unknown. No clone much larger than this one lies a single base away; base qualities are absent. The data originate from a study of T cells in localized non-small cell lung cancer (dated by TCRdb to 2018 to 2020). In terms of the full investigation: The study examined T cell repertoires in a few hundred patients with early-stage NSCLC and compared tumors with uninvolved tumor-adjacent lungs. The cohort consisted of roughly 240 treatment-naive NSCLC patients whose localized lung tumors had been resected. NSCLC patients had a mean age of around 70 years, and fewer than 150 were male and 107 female. The investigation overall reported the following: Uninvolved tumor-adjacent lung showed the highest T cell clonality, higher than tumor, which suggests more focused antigenic responses in the uninvolved tumor-adjacent lung. Of the top 100 tumor clones, a median of approximately 60 were detected in paired uninvolved adjacent lung; approximately 28 were also among that lung's top 100. Higher T cell density in blood was associated with longer overall survival, whereas higher clonality in adjacent lung was associated with shorter survival. Because the study design was exploratory, TCR variables were selected using unadjusted p-values without false-discovery rate correction. Because multi-region sequencing of the tumors was not done, intratumor heterogeneity could not be ruled out.

At diagnosis, tumor, uninvolved tumor-adjacent lung and peripheral blood were collected and then preserved as a mix of FFPE and fresh-frozen material. For TCR repertoire profiling, blood samples were analyzed as peripheral blood mononuclear cells. The immunoSEQ Assay was used to sequence TCR beta CDR3 regions from DNA. From the authors' description of their analysis: T cell density was computed as TCR beta template counts normalized to usable DNA estimated by amplifying housekeeping genes. Richness was estimated with the preseqR package, extrapolating to 400,000 templates for PBMC samples and 120,000 templates for tissue samples. Clonality was taken to be one minus Pielou's evenness. To identify tissue-enriched TCRs, differential abundance testing was run on productive amino-acid clonotypes with a minimum total count of 5 and an alpha of 0.1. Repertoire overlap between compartments was quantified with the Jaccard Index and Morisita Overlap Index. GLIPH grouped TCR beta CDR3s together with public tetramer-defined viral CDR3s, and a viral motif had to include at least three viral sequences and show V-gene enrichment. TCRdb holds this immuneACCESS table with in-frame rearrangements only. Some clones are missing; in checked studies, unresolved V genes explain under half, and the rest has no known cause. V and J calls and clone size follow that table, whereas D and trimming were derived from the DNA. The sample table shows about 24,000 clones, and 75% to 90% are seen once. The ten top clones hold 22% of the sample.

V loses 3 bases of germline sequence and J loses 2 bases, and the interval between the two ends is 14 bases. From the germline V gene (reference sequence), CDR1 is PRHDT and CDR2 is FYEKMQ. The cysteine opens and the phenylalanine closes a CDR3 of 15 amino acids. This entry keeps only the CDR3 DNA: 45 bases, framed from base 1. The TCR originated in a man between 35 and 75 years old with stage I squamous cell lung carcinoma. The chain employs TRBV13 and TRBJ2-7; the D segment may tentatively be TRBD1 or TRBD2, each giving 5 matched bases. The sample was peripheral blood, taken before any cancer treatment. CDR3 loop: CASSFNGGIAYEQYF. The DNA sequence is TGTGCCAGCAGCTTTAATGGGGGAATAGCCTACGAGCAGTACTTC.